These T cell receptor beta chains were read from a single sample in a study of shared clonotypes between healthy human individuals. The data were produced by immunoSEQ multiplex PCR, yet TCRdb's version contains in-frame clones alone and is incomplete. The sample records some 2.3 million clones, 93% being singletons. Sequencing was performed on naive CD4+ T cells from PBMCs. Receptors originate from a man between 18 and 29 years old in good health. Some clones in this sample may be carry-over from other donors' samples. CDR3s include the opening cysteine and the closing phenylalanine or tryptophan. D genes are given only for firm matches. The size entry is marked missing in some rows and otherwise reads once, few, many or a size class.

TRBV19	.	TRBD1	TRBJ1-2	TGTGCCCCCAGGTGGGACAGGGGGAAATTTGGCATTGGCTACACCTTC	CAPRWDRGKFGIGYTF
TRBV27	.	TRBD2	TRBJ2-7	TGTGCCAGCAGTTTAGGTCCTAGCGGGCACGGCTACGAGCAGTACTTC	CASSLGPSGHGYEQYF
TRBV5-6	.	TRBD2	TRBJ2-1	TGTGCCAGCAGCCCCGGACTAGCGGGAGGCCTAAATGAGCAGTTCTTC	CASSPGLAGGLNEQFF
TRBV7-3	.	.	TRBJ1-3	TGTGCCAGCAGCTTGGGAGGAGAGAGCACCATATATTTT	CASSLGGESTIYF
TRBV4-3	.	.	TRBJ2-1	TGCGCCAGCAGCCGGACAGACTACAATGAGCAGTTCTTC	CASSRTDYNEQFF
TRBV28	.	.	TRBJ2-1	TGTGCCACCGACGAAAACCACAATGAGCAGTTCTTC	CATDENHNEQFF
TRBV7-3	.	.	TRBJ2-7	TGTGCCAGCAGCACAGACAGGCTGGCCCCCTCCGAGCAGTACTTC	CASSTDRLAPSEQYF
TRBV5-5	.	TRBD1	TRBJ1-3	TGTGCCAGCAGCCCCCAGCAGGGGGGCTCTGGAAACACCATATATTTT	CASSPQQGGSGNTIYF
TRBV5-6	.	.	TRBJ1-4	TGTGCCAGCAGCCCGGGAGGGGCCTCAACTAATGAAAAACTGTTTTTT	CASSPGGASTNEKLFF
TRBV19	.	.	TRBJ2-5	TGTGCCAGTAGTACGGGGTTCCAAGAGACCCAGTACTTC	CASSTGFQETQYF
TRBV10-3	.	.	TRBJ1-1	TGTGCCATCAGAGGTAGGGAAACACCCGAAGCTTTCTTT	CAIRGRETPEAFF
TRBV5-1	.	.	TRBJ1-1	TGCGCCAGCAGAGCTACAGGGCAGAACACTGAAGCTTTCTTT	CASRATGQNTEAFF
TRBV5-1	once	.	TRBJ2-5	TGCGCCAGCAGCTCAGAGGGGTCAGAGACCCAGTACTTC	CASSSEGSETQYF
TRBV19	once	.	TRBJ1-4	TGTGCCAGTAAGCCGATCGGTACGGGGGAAAAACTGTTTTTT	CASKPIGTGEKLFF
TRBV2	once	.	TRBJ2-6	TGTGCCAGCGGCAGTTTATCTGGGGCCAACGTCCTGACTTTC	CASGSLSGANVLTF
TRBV27	.	.	TRBJ1-6	TGTGCCAGCAGCCCGAAGAACTCGGGCGTGGATTCACCCCTCCACTTT	CASSPKNSGVDSPLHF
TRBV18	.	.	TRBJ2-1	TGTGCCAGCTCGGACTCCATAAGCTCCTACAATGAGCAGTTCTTC	CASSDSISSYNEQFF
TRBV5-1	few	TRBD1	TRBJ2-5	TGCGCCAGCAGCGCCCGGGACAGGACAACGGAGACCCAGTACTTC	CASSARDRTTETQYF
TRBV7-6	.	TRBD2	TRBJ2-1	TGTGCCAGCAGCCATAGCGGGGGCTACAATGAGCAGTTCTTC	CASSHSGGYNEQFF
TRBV6-1	.	.	TRBJ2-1	TGTGCCAGCAGGGGTGAGGGAGGACCACTGAGGGGGCAGTTCTTC	CASRGEGGPLRGQFF
TRBV7-2	.	TRBD2	TRBJ2-3	TGTGCCAGCAGCTTCCTCCCGGGGCTAGCGGGAGGGCCCAGAGATACGCAGTATTTT	CASSFLPGLAGGPRDTQYF
TRBV28	.	.	TRBJ1-4	TGTGCCAGCAGTTCGCTCCCGGGACGCCCGACCTTACTGTTTTTT	CASSSLPGRPTLLFF
TRBV19	.	.	TRBJ1-5	TGTGCCAGTACCCGGCAGGACAATCAGCCCCAGCATTTT	CASTRQDNQPQHF
TRBV30	.	TRBD1	TRBJ2-3	TGTGCCTGGAGTGTACAGGGGACAGATACGCAGTATTTT	CAWSVQGTDTQYF
TRBV5-1	.	.	TRBJ1-1	TGCGCCAGCAGCTTGGCGGGGGGGCTGACGAACACTGAAGCTTTCTTT	CASSLAGGLTNTEAFF
TRBV14	.	TRBD2	TRBJ2-1	TGTGCCAGCAGCCAAGTCATGGGGCTAGCGGGAGGCGATGAGCAGTTCTTC	CASSQVMGLAGGDEQFF
TRBV7-9	.	.	TRBJ2-2	TGTGCCAGCAGCTTAGGAGGGAGCGGGGAGCTGTTTTTT	CASSLGGSGELFF
TRBV5-1	.	.	TRBJ1-5	TGCGCCAGCAGCTTGGAACGGATAGATCAGCCCCAGCATTTT	CASSLERIDQPQHF
TRBV27	once	TRBD1	TRBJ2-2	TGTGCCAGCAGTCCCAGGGGACAGGTCCTTACGAACACCGGGGAGCTGTTTTTT	CASSPRGQVLTNTGELFF
TRBV5-1	.	TRBD2	TRBJ2-3	TGCGCCAGCAGCTCTAGCGGGAGGTATGATACGCAGTATTTT	CASSSSGRYDTQYF
TRBV27	.	.	TRBJ1-1	TGTGCCAGCAGTTTATTTTACAGGGAGAACACTGAAGCTTTCTTT	CASSLFYRENTEAFF
TRBV7-2	.	TRBD2	TRBJ2-7	TGTGCCAGCAGCTTAGTGACTAGCGGGAGATACGAGCAGTACTTC	CASSLVTSGRYEQYF
TRBV11-3	.	.	TRBJ2-7	TGTGCCAGCCAGTCGGGCGGCTCCGAGCAGTACTTC	CASQSGGSEQYF
TRBV9	.	TRBD2	TRBJ2-3	TGTGCCAGCAGCGTAGCTCCAGGGAGGGCAGATACGCAGTATTTT	CASSVAPGRADTQYF
TRBV11-2	.	TRBD2	TRBJ2-7	TGTGCCAGCAGCTCATCGGCTAGCGGGAGCTACGAGCAGTACTTC	CASSSSASGSYEQYF
TRBV7-8	.	TRBD2	TRBJ2-7	TGTGCCAGCAGCGCAACCGGGACTAGCGGGAGATCATCCTCCTACGAGCAGTACTTC	CASSATGTSGRSSSYEQYF
TRBV4-3	.	.	TRBJ1-5	TGCGCCAGCAGCCAAGGGCAGGGACCCTATAGCAATCAGCCCCAGCATTTT	CASSQGQGPYSNQPQHF
TRBV6-1	.	.	TRBJ1-6	TGTGCCAGCAGTGAAGTGAACACAGGGTTGGGTGGCTCACCCCTCCACTTT	CASSEVNTGLGGSPLHF
TRBV27	once	TRBD1	TRBJ2-7	TGTGCCAGCAGTTCTCCGGGACAGGGTTACGAGCAGTACTTC	CASSSPGQGYEQYF
TRBV2	.	.	TRBJ2-7	TGTGCCAGCAGTCAGAACTCCCAGGAATACGAGCAGTACTTC	CASSQNSQEYEQYF
TRBV30	.	.	TRBJ1-4	TGTGCCTGGAGTTACGGAAGGGAAAAACTGTTTTTT	CAWSYGREKLFF
TRBV12-5	.	TRBD2	TRBJ2-3	TGTGCTAGTGGTTTGGCAGCGGGGGATACGCAGTATTTT	CASGLAAGDTQYF
TRBV11-3	.	.	TRBJ1-3	TGTGCCAGCAGCGCCGGCGGCGCTTCCTCCGGAAACACCATATATTTT	CASSAGGASSGNTIYF
TRBV5-1	.	.	TRBJ2-2	TGCGCCAGCCGTAATCCGGGTCCCGGGGAGCTGTTTTTT	CASRNPGPGELFF
TRBV7-3	.	TRBD2	TRBJ2-7	TGTGCCAGCAGCTTAGGGCGGGAGAGAGGCGAGCAGTACTTC	CASSLGRERGEQYF
TRBV6-5	.	.	TRBJ1-1	TGTGCCAGCAGTTACAGGGGACCGAATACTGAAGCTTTCTTT	CASSYRGPNTEAFF
TRBV18	once	TRBD2	TRBJ2-3	TGTGCCAGCTCACCACGGGCGGGAGAGCTAGATAATACGCAGTATTTT	CASSPRAGELDNTQYF
TRBV11-3	.	.	TRBJ2-7	TGTGCCAGCAGCCCGAGCTTGGCCGGAGAGCAGTACTTC	CASSPSLAGEQYF
TRBV7-9	.	TRBD1	TRBJ1-1	TGTGCCAGCAGCGTCAGACAGGGAATGAACACTGAAGCTTTCTTT	CASSVRQGMNTEAFF
TRBV4-3	.	.	TRBJ2-3	TGCGCCAGCAGCCAAGCCCCCCCAGCGGGTGGGAGCACAGATACGCAGTATTTT	CASSQAPPAGGSTDTQYF
TRBV7-9	.	TRBD2	TRBJ2-4	TGTGCCAGCAGCCGCCGCTCGACTAGCGGGATTGACGGAAACATTCAGTACTTC	CASSRRSTSGIDGNIQYF
TRBV30	.	.	TRBJ1-4	TGTGCCTGGAGTATGGACGGAGAAAAACTGTTTTTT	CAWSMDGEKLFF
TRBV6-6	.	.	TRBJ1-4	TGTGCCAGCACCTCCGGGACCTATGAAAAACTGTTTTTT	CASTSGTYEKLFF
TRBV4-1	.	.	TRBJ2-7	TGCGCCAGCAGCCCCCTTCCAGAGGTCGAGCAGTACTTC	CASSPLPEVEQYF
TRBV10-3	.	.	TRBJ1-1	TGTGCCATCAGTGAGTCGGCAGTACCCAAAGTAGGGCACACTGAAGCTTTCTTT	CAISESAVPKVGHTEAFF
TRBV11-2	.	TRBD2	TRBJ2-7	TGTGCCAGCAGCCATAGCGGGAGCTTATCCTTCGAGCAGTACTTC	CASSHSGSLSFEQYF
TRBV2	.	TRBD2	TRBJ2-3	TGTGCCAGCAAGGGCGACGGGCGGGAGTTCACAGATACGCAGTATTTT	CASKGDGREFTDTQYF
TRBV5-6	.	.	TRBJ2-4	TGTGCCAGCAGCTTGGCCAGGGGAGGAGACATTCAGTACTTC	CASSLARGGDIQYF
TRBV7-9	.	.	TRBJ2-1	TGTGCCAGCAGCCCCTCGACAGGCCTAGCGACCTACAATGAGCAGTTCTTC	CASSPSTGLATYNEQFF